The 15 T cell receptor beta chains below were found in one sample sequenced in a study of technical replicates of blood from a few donors (dated 2017 in TCRdb). Receptor amplification or capture employed the immunoSEQ multiplex PCR assay. The table was pulled from immuneACCESS by TCRdb, which kept in-frame rearrangements only. Such tables lose some clones; where checked, under half of the loss comes from unresolved V genes, and the rest has no known cause. For this sample there are about 74,000 clones; around 95% appear just once. The top ten constitute about 0.25% of the sample. Material for sequencing was T cells isolated from PBMCs. Receptors originate from a human donor in good health.

This chain connects TRBV9 to TRBJ2-5; TRBD2 might be the D (6 bases). V lost 2 bases, J lost 5 bases, and 16 bases lay in between. The CDR3 sequence is 15 residues long. CDR1 SGDLS and CDR2 YYNGEE come from the germline V gene. Here the CDR3 reads CASSVRDGLSETQYF. The CDR3 DNA sequence: TGTGCCAGCAGCGTCCGGGACGGACTATCGGAGACCCAGTACTTC.

This clone was seen only once. The gene calls are TRBV10-2 and TRBJ2-3; TRBD2 aligns across 7 bases. V shed 0 bases, J shed 3 bases, and the junction held 9 bases outside the gene matches. Looked up from germline, CDR1 is WSHSY and CDR2 is SAAADI. The CDR3 totals 17 residues. The CDR3 region is CASSESIGGIGTDTQYF. The DNA of the CDR3 is TGCGCCAGCAGTGAGTCGATCGGGGGGATAGGGACAGATACGCAGTATTTT.

The gene calls are TRBV6-6 and TRBJ1-5; TRBD1 matches at 7 bases. V was pared by 5 bases and J by 5 bases, with 6 bases of the junction left unmatched. The CDR3 length is 14 residues. Germline CDR1 reads MNHNY; CDR2 reads SVGAGI (reference sequence). In nucleotides, the CDR3 is TGTGCCAGCAGTCAACAGGGGTGGGATCAGCCCCAGCATTTT. This encodes CASSQQGWDQPQHF.

This chain connects TRBV5-1 to TRBJ1-2; 10 bases map to TRBD1. CDR1 and CDR2 from the germline V gene are SGHRS and YFSETQ. The CDR3 totals 15 residues. V gave up 4 bases and J gave up 4 bases; unmatched junction bases: 7. The CDR3: CASSPGQGDRYGYTF. CDR3 DNA sequence: TGCGCCAGCAGCCCAGGACAGGGGGACCGCTATGGCTACACCTTC.

The gene calls are TRBV7-3 and TRBJ1-1; D perhaps matches TRBD1 (5 bases). From germline, CDR1 is SGHTA and CDR2 FQGTGA. The CDR3 consists of 15 residues. Trimming stripped 3 bases from V and 2 bases from J, with 13 bases between. The chain's CDR3 is CASSFAGPSNTEAFF. The CDR3 DNA reads as TGTGCCAGCAGCTTCGCGGGACCCAGCAACACTGAAGCTTTCTTT.

V usage is TRBV7-8 and J usage is TRBJ2-7, with D maybe TRBD1 (6 bases). Trimming shortened V by 4 bases and J by 3 bases, and 16 bases separated the two germline ends. This CDR3 comprises 15 residues. CDR1 is SGHVS and CDR2 is FQNEAQ in the germline V gene. The CDR3 DNA reads as TGTGCCAGCAGCTCGTCCCGACAGGTTATCTACGAGCAGTACTTC. As protein: CASSSSRQVIYEQYF.

V is TRBV27 and J is TRBJ2-1; 7 nucleotides line up with TRBD2. The J segment lost 7 bases and the V segment lost 7 bases, leaving 4 bases of the junction unmatched. CDR1 and CDR2 (germline): MNHEY, SMNVEV (reference sequence). This CDR3 region has 12 residues. The CDR3: CASMAGVNEQFF. The CDR3 DNA is TGTGCCAGCATGGCGGGGGTTAATGAGCAGTTCTTC.

The chain couples TRBV7-2 to TRBJ2-5, with TRBD1 as a possible D gene (6 bases). V was pared by 2 bases and J by 3 bases, with 19 bases between. The CDR3 is 17 residues long. CDR1 is SGHTA, CDR2 FQGNSA, per germline. The CDR3 loop reads CASSLFGIGQPEETQYF. DNA of the CDR3: TGTGCCAGCAGCTTATTCGGAATCGGACAGCCCGAAGAGACCCAGTACTTC.

In DNA form, the CDR3 reads TGTGCCAGCAGCCAAGTACAGGGGGGAACTGAAGCTTTCTTT. Protein product: CASSQVQGGTEAFF. V usage is TRBV4-2 and J usage is TRBJ1-1, with 8 positions matching TRBD1. V was clipped by 1 base and J by 5 bases; unmatched bases: 3. The CDR3 extends over 14 amino acids. The germline V gene has CDR1 LGHNA and CDR2 YNFKEQ.

CDR3 protein: CASSYGTGRGYTF. The DNA for the CDR3 is TGTGCCAGCAGTTACGGGACAGGTAGAGGCTACACCTTC. V gene TRBV6-5 combines with J gene TRBJ1-2; TRBD1 agrees at 8 bases. The CDR3 length is 13 residues. Looked up from germline, CDR1 is MNHEY and CDR2 is SVGAGI. V lost 2 bases and J lost 8; bases outside the gene matches: 4.

The rearrangement uses TRBV7-8 and TRBJ1-5; the D gene is possibly TRBD1 (6 bases). This CDR3 has 15 residues. The ends were cut back, 5 bases at V and 10 bases at J, with 21 bases in the middle. Germline V CDR1 and CDR2: SGHVS, FQNEAQ. The CDR3 DNA is TGTGCCAGCAGCCCCTCCGAACAGGGCACTCAACCCCAGCATTTT. Its translation: CASSPSEQGTQPQHF.

The table lists this clone with a count of one. The V call is TRBV7-8, the J call TRBJ1-3; TRBD1 agrees at 7 bases. Germline CDR1 is SGHVS and CDR2 is FQNEAQ. V lost 5 bases and J lost 5; bases outside the gene matches: 12. This CDR3 region has 16 residues. DNA of the CDR3: TGTGCCAGCAGCCCAGCGCCTGGGACAGCTAGAAACACCATATATTTT. Its translation is CASSPAPGTARNTIYF.

The genes are TRBV19 and TRBJ1-2, with D perhaps TRBD1 (6 bases). The V gene's germline CDR1 is LNHDA and CDR2 SQIVND (reference sequence). This CDR3 comprises 15 residues. The V gene lost 3 bases and the J gene lost 2 bases, with 13 bases spanning the gap. Here the CDR3 reads CASSMGFGTNYGYTF. DNA of the CDR3: TGTGCCAGTAGTATGGGGTTCGGGACAAACTATGGCTACACCTTC.

The chain couples TRBV7-2 to TRBJ2-7, with D possibly being TRBD2 (5 bases). CDR1 is SGHTA, CDR2 FQGNSA, per germline. Trimming left V 4 bases short and J 3 bases short, with 13 bases between. The CDR3 length is 14 residues. CDR3 region: CASSSVQDFYEQYF. CDR3 in DNA: TGTGCCAGCAGCTCTGTTCAGGACTTCTACGAGCAGTACTTC.

The V and J genes are TRBV6-1 and TRBJ1-3; tentative D call: TRBD1 (6 bases). V was cut by 6 bases and J by 13 bases, with 16 bases left in between. This CDR3 comprises 12 residues. Per germline, CDR1 MNHNS and CDR2 SASEGT. The CDR3 coding sequence is TGTGCCAGCAGATCTACAGGGCTTCTTATATATTTT. It yields the protein CASRSTGLLIYF.